The clone carrying this TCR beta chain was seen a handful of times. This specimen belongs to a study of blood T cell repertoires in COVID-19. Data came from immunoSEQ multiplex PCR; TCRdb stores just in-frame clones and leaves some out. The sample holds some 190,000 clones, around four fifths seen once. The source is a woman aged 70 to 79 with active or convalescent COVID-19. Sequencing was performed on peripheral blood.

CDR3 coding DNA: TGTGCCAGCATCGAGGGATTTACGGGGGGCTACACCTTC. Amino acids: CASIEGFTGGYTF. This chain connects TRBV2 to TRBJ1-2; D not resolved. V lost 7 bases and J lost 8, with 17 bases in between. CDR3 size: 13 residues. Germline CDR1 reads SNHLY; CDR2 reads FYNNEI.